This T cell receptor beta chain was sequenced during a study of metastatic and nonmetastatic thyroid tumors. None of the patients had undergone any treatment ahead of thyroid surgery. The CDR3 contains 12 residues. Germline assignment: CDR1 SEHNR and CDR2 FQNEAQ (reference sequence). Between the trimmed V and J ends, which lost 5 bases and 3 bases, there was a span of 6 bases. MiXCR reprocessed the PCR reads for TCRdb. This sample has roughly 45,000 clones, with roughly 3.1% found just once. There are many counts of this clone. Within the sample, other DNA sequences also encode this same CDR3. Material: blood. The V gene is TRBV7-9, the J gene TRBJ2-3; no clear D. This TCR came from a female donor with papillary thyroid cancer or a benign thyroid nodule (not recorded which). Some clones in this sample may be carry-over from other donors' samples. This chain's CDR3 is CASSAATDTQYF. In DNA, the CDR3 is TGTGCCAGCAGCGCTGCGACAGATACGCAGTATTTT.